The source of this T cell receptor beta chain is a study of CD8+CD57+ T cells in acquired aplastic anemia. The wider study: Sorted CD4+ and CD8+ cells gave an average of around 3.3 ug of DNA. In CD4+ cells, healthy donors produced an average of roughly 11 million reads. General study points: Patients showed no significant difference from controls in CD8+ Simpson's diversity.

As regards this clonotype: Its antigen is unknown.

Researchers used genomic DNA as the template to profile TCR beta VDJ and CDR3. MiXCR, applied by TCRdb to the reads, yields one record per CDR3 protein. This table holds about 190,000 distinct CDR3 sequences, around half found once. J gave up 5 bases and V 9 bases, and 7 bases lay outside the gene matches. Per the germline V gene, CDR1 is SGHTA and CDR2 is FQGNSA. This CDR3 spans 13 amino acids. Specimen: sorted CD4+, CD8+, or CD8+CD57+ T cells (not recorded which) from PBMCs. This sequence joins TRBV7-2 and TRBJ2-5, with 9 bases that match TRBD2. The sequence came from a human donor in good health, serving as a control. This CDR3 is CASWAGGGETQYF. The CDR3 nucleotides are TGTGCCAGTTGGGCGGGGGGGGGGGAGACCCAGTACTTC.